A selection of T cell receptor beta chains follows, all from one sample in a study of blood T cell repertoires in COVID-19. Profiled with immunoSEQ multiplex PCR; TCRdb holds only in-frame clones, not every one. The top ten clones hold approximately 8.8% of a sample with roughly 270,000 clones, around 90% of them seen once. Sequencing was done on a sample of peripheral blood. These receptors originate from a man aged 18 to 35 with active or convalescent COVID-19. Each CDR3 is given with its conserved first and last residue. A D gene is named only where the DNA matches it firmly. Size tells how often a clone was seen (once, few, many) or the class of an expanded clone, and some rows leave it out.

>.|.|TRBJ2-2|TRBV5-1
CASSIRQDYTGELFF
TGCGCCAGCAGCATACGACAGGATTACACCGGGGAGCTGTTTTTT
>TRBD1|few|TRBJ1-2|TRBV3-1/TRBV3-2
CASSPFLTGDYGYTF
TGTGCCAGCAGCCCGTTTCTGACAGGGGACTATGGCTACACCTTC
>TRBD1|once|TRBJ1-5|TRBV29-1
CSASTGDQPQHF
TGCAGCGCCTCGACAGGGGATCAGCCCCAGCATTTT
>TRBD1|.|TRBJ1-6|TRBV27
CASRYQGQGGNSPLHF
TGTGCCAGCAGATATCAAGGACAGGGAGGTAATTCACCCCTCCACTTT
>TRBD1|.|TRBJ2-5|TRBV19
CASSRWDRDQETQYF
TGTGCCAGTAGTAGGTGGGACAGGGACCAAGAGACCCAGTACTTC
>.|.|TRBJ1-1|TRBV20-1
CSATMGGAFF
TGCAGTGCTACGATGGGGGGGGCTTTCTTT
>TRBD1|.|TRBJ1-1|TRBV29-1
CSALSRGHTEAFF
TGCAGCGCTTTATCCAGGGGGCACACTGAAGCTTTCTTT
>.|.|TRBJ2-7|TRBV7-9
CASIPVGQGIFYEQYF
TGTGCCAGCATCCCCGTTGGGCAGGGTATATTCTACGAGCAGTACTTC
>.|.|TRBJ1-3|TRBV19
CASSPTLTKGGNTIYF
TGTGCCAGTAGCCCAACCTTGACTAAAGGAGGAAACACCATATATTTT
>.|.|TRBJ1-2|TRBV12-3/TRBV12-4
CASREGANGYTF
TGTGCCAGCAGGGAGGGTGCGAACGGCTACACCTTC
>.|.|TRBJ1-5|TRBV27
CASSLSVSGHSNQPQHF
TGTGCCAGCAGTTTATCGGTATCGGGTCATAGCAATCAGCCCCAGCATTTT
>TRBD1|.|TRBJ2-7|TRBV5-5
CASSFTGEEQYF
TGTGCCAGCAGCTTTACAGGGGAAGAGCAGTACTTC
>.|.|TRBJ1-5|TRBV27
CASRAGVYSNQPQHF
TGTGCCAGCAGGGCCGGGGTTTATAGCAATCAGCCCCAGCATTTT
>TRBD1|.|TRBJ1-1|TRBV19
CASSIPNDRAGFF
TGTGCCAGTAGTATCCCCAACGACAGGGCGGGTTTCTTT
>.|once|TRBJ2-5|TRBV27
CASSLGRGETQYF
TGTGCCAGCAGTTTAGGGCGCGGGGAGACCCAGTACTTC
>TRBD1|.|TRBJ1-6|TRBV7-9
CASSTETGGSSPLHF
TGTGCCAGCAGCACAGAGACAGGGGGATCTTCACCCCTCCACTTT
>TRBD2|.|TRBJ2-7|TRBV5-1
CASSFGAGRASSYEQYF
TGCGCCAGCAGCTTTGGGGCGGGGAGGGCCTCCTCCTACGAGCAGTACTTC
>.|.|TRBJ1-5|TRBV6-2/TRBV6-3
CASSSRLRNQPQHF
TGTGCCAGCAGTTCCAGACTGCGCAATCAGCCCCAGCATTTT
>.|few|TRBJ1-1|TRBV12-3/TRBV12-4
CASSQTKGAFF
TGTGCCAGCAGTCAAACGAAGGGGGCTTTCTTT
>TRBD1|once|TRBJ1-1|TRBV6-5
CASSYPGTGHTEAFF
TGTGCCAGCAGTTACCCTGGGACAGGGCACACTGAAGCTTTCTTT
>TRBD1|.|TRBJ1-4|TRBV12-5
CASGLVQVRGATNEKLFF
TGTGCTAGTGGTTTGGTACAGGTCAGGGGGGCGACTAATGAAAAACTGTTTTTT
>.|.|TRBJ2-7|TRBV7-9
CASSLLDGGDEQYF
TGTGCCAGCAGCTTACTTGACGGGGGTGACGAGCAGTACTTC
>TRBD1|.|TRBJ2-1|TRBV7-2
CASSPGQVGNEQFF
TGTGCCAGCAGCCCGGGACAGGTTGGCAATGAGCAGTTCTTC
>.|.|TRBJ1-5|TRBV6-5
CASSSTGSNQPQHF
TGTGCCAGCAGTTCTACAGGGAGCAATCAGCCCCAGCATTTT
>.|once|TRBJ2-5|TRBV11-2
CASSTPPGWVQYF
TGTGCCAGCAGCACCCCCCCGGGGTGGGTCCAGTACTTC
>.|.|TRBJ2-5|TRBV7-8
CASSLAEGIETQYF
TGTGCCAGCAGCTTAGCAGAGGGTATAGAGACCCAGTACTTC
>.|.|TRBJ2-2|TRBV6-5
CASSYGADQNTGELFF
TGTGCCAGCAGTTACGGGGCAGATCAGAACACCGGGGAGCTGTTTTTT
>TRBD1|.|TRBJ2-7|TRBV7-9
CASSLQGAPYEQYF
TGTGCCAGCAGCCTCCAGGGGGCTCCCTACGAGCAGTACTTC
>TRBD2|.|TRBJ2-7|TRBV30
CAWSVRDYSSGPYEQYF
TGTGCCTGGAGTGTAAGGGACTATTCAAGTGGACCCTACGAGCAGTACTTC
>.|.|TRBJ2-3|TRBV7-6
CASSAGLAPADTQYF
TGTGCCAGCAGCGCGGGACTGGCACCGGCAGATACGCAGTATTTT
>.|.|TRBJ1-1|TRBV19
CASRGQTNTEAFF
TGTGCCAGTAGAGGACAGACGAACACTGAAGCTTTCTTT
>TRBD2|.|TRBJ2-1|TRBV11-2
CASSLMRGGHNEQFF
TGTGCCAGCAGCTTAATGCGGGGGGGCCATAATGAGCAGTTCTTC
>TRBD1|few|TRBJ1-2|TRBV15
CATRDSNYGYTF
TGTGCCACCCGGGACAGTAACTATGGCTACACCTTC
>TRBD1|.|TRBJ1-5|TRBV6-2/TRBV6-3
CASSPVDRYSNQPQHF
TGTGCCAGCAGCCCTGTGGACAGGTATAGCAATCAGCCCCAGCATTTT
>TRBD1|.|TRBJ2-1|TRBV5-1
CASSPGTGFDEQFF
TGCGCCAGCAGCCCTGGGACAGGGTTCGATGAGCAGTTCTTC
>.|.|TRBJ1-2|TRBV24-1
CATSSGDGYTF
TGTGCCACCAGCAGTGGAGATGGCTACACCTTC
>.|.|TRBJ1-2|TRBV2
CASSELPGHLYGYTF
TGTGCCAGCAGTGAGCTCCCGGGACACCTATATGGCTACACCTTC
>TRBD1|.|TRBJ2-4|TRBV7-9
CASSSSSGQGGF
TGTGCCAGCAGCTCCTCTTCCGGACAGGGTGGCTTC
>TRBD1|.|TRBJ2-7|TRBV2
CASSVGIWFGQGVYEQYF
TGTGCCAGCAGTGTAGGTATATGGTTTGGACAGGGCGTCTACGAGCAGTACTTC
>.|.|TRBJ1-2|TRBV7-8
CASSPRTGPRENGYTF
TGTGCCAGCAGCCCCCGAACAGGGCCTCGTGAGAATGGCTACACCTTC